This T cell receptor (beta chain) was sequenced for a study of patients and donors after allogeneic stem cell transplantation. The CDR3 totals 13 residues. Looked up from germline, CDR1 is GTSNPN and CDR2 is SVGIG (reference sequence). V shed 0 bases and J shed 12 bases, with 15 bases lying between them. TCRdb re-analysed the RT-PCR reads in MiXCR, keeping a single row per CDR3 protein. Among more than 850,000 distinct CDR3 sequences listed, roughly 18% were seen once. This clonotype was recorded a few times. The clonotype comes from a human donor who was either an allogeneic HSCT recipient or a stem cell or donor lymphocyte infusion donor (not recorded which). It is not recorded whose cells these are; they may come from a transplant donor. The sequenced sample was blood, either unsorted or a sorted T cell fraction (not recorded which). This sequence joins TRBV30 and TRBJ2-1; tentative D call: TRBD2 (6 bases). CDR3 bases: TGTGCCTGGAGTGTGGGAGGCAGGGTCGGGCAGTTCTTC. This encodes CAWSVGGRVGQFF. Full variable domain (rest looked up from reference TRBV30 and TRBJ2-1): SQTIHQWPATLVQPVGSPLSLECTVEGTSNPNLYWYRQAAGRGLQLLFYSVGIGQISSEVPQNLSASRPQDRQFILSSKKLLLSDSGFYLCAWSVGGRVGQFFGPGTRLTVL.